This TCR beta chain is from a study of control samples from healthy donors and cancer patients. Germline V gene sequence: CDR1 SGHNT, CDR2 YENEEA. V lost 0 bases, J lost 2 bases, and 2 bases lay in between. The CDR3 loop spans 13 amino acids. Libraries were prepared by immunoSEQ multiplex PCR; TCRdb keeps only in-frame clonotypes and omits some of them. The sample shows some 120,000 clones, 85% to 95% of them seen only once. This sequence originates from a man aged 18 to 35 in good health. The sample comprised blood. V is TRBV11-3 and J is TRBJ1-3; D remains ambiguous. Written as DNA, the CDR3 is TGTGCCAGCAGCTTAGAGCCTGGAAACACCATATATTTT. Translation: CASSLEPGNTIYF.